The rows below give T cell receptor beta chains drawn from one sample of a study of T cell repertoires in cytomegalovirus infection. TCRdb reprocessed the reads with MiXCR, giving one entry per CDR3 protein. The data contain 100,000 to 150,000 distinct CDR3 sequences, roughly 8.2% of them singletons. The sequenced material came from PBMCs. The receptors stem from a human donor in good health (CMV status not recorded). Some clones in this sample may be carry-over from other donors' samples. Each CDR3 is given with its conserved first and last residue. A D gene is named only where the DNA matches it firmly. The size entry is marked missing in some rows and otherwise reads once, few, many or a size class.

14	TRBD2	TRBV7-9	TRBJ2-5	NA	CASSPWTSKETQYF	TGTGCCAGCAGCCCCTGGACTAGTAAAGAGACCCAGTACTTC
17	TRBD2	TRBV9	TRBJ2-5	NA	CASSVGTSGGVQETQYF	TGTGCCAGCAGCGTCGGGACTAGCGGGGGGGTACAAGAGACCCAGTACTTC
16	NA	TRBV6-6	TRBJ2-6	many	CASSYSDGSGANVLTF	TGTGCCAGCAGTTACTCGGACGGCTCTGGGGCCAACGTCCTGACTTTC
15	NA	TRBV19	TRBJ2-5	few	CASSIGAGHQETQYF	TGTGCCAGTAGTATAGGAGCAGGGCACCAAGAGACCCAGTACTTC
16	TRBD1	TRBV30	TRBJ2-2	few	CAWSAQGARGTGELFF	TGTGCCTGGAGTGCACAGGGGGCGCGTGGCACCGGGGAGCTGTTTTTT
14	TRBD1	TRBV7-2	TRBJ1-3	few	CASSSTGGGNTIYF	TGTGCCAGCAGCTCTACAGGGGGAGGAAACACCATATATTTT
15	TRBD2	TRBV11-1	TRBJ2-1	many	CASSDGTSGYNEQFF	TGTGCCAGCAGCGACGGGACTAGCGGTTACAATGAGCAGTTCTTC
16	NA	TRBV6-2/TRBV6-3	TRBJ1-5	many	CASRRSGAGGNQPQHF	TGTGCCAGCCGCAGATCGGGGGCCGGGGGCAATCAGCCCCAGCATTTT
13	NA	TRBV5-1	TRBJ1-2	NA	CASSLTVNGGYTF	TGCGCCAGCAGCTTGACAGTCAACGGTGGCTACACCTTC
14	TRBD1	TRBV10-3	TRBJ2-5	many	CASTPGQSQETQYF	TGTGCCTCGACGCCGGGACAGTCTCAAGAGACCCAGTACTTC
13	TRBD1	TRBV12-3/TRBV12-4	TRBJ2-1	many	CASSRGQAREQFF	TGTGCCAGCAGTCGAGGACAGGCGAGGGAGCAGTTCTTC